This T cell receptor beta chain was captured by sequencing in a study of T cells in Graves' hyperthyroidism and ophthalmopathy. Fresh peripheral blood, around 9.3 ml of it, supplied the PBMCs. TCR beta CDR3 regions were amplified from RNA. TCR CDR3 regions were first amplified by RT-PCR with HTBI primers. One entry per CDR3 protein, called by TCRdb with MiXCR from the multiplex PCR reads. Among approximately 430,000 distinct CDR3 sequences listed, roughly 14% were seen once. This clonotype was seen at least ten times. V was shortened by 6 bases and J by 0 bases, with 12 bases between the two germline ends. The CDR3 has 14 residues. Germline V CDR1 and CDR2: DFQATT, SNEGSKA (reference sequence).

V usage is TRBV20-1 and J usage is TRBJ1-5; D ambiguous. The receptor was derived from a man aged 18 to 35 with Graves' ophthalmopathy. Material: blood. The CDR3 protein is CSAPTENSNQPQHF. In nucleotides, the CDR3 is TGCAGTGCCCCTACAGAAAATAGCAATCAGCCCCAGCATTTT.